This T cell receptor beta chain was identified in a study of blood T cell repertoires in COVID-19. This CDR3 is 14 amino acids long. Germline-derived CDR1 and CDR2 are PRHDT and FYEKMQ (reference sequence). The V and J ends lost 8 bases and 6 bases respectively, with 19 bases between them. Method: immunoSEQ multiplex PCR; TCRdb's copy keeps in-frame clones and lacks some. The table lists about 470,000 clones, around 87% of them singletons. Categorization into cohorts depended on clinical history that participants reported. The sample comprised PBMCs or T cells enriched from blood (not recorded which). The chain joins TRBV13 to TRBJ1-1; D is uncertain. The sequence was obtained from a young woman who had recovered from COVID-19. The CDR3 DNA reads TGTGCCAGCGTAAAGCCCGGGTTTGGCGCTGAAGCTTTCTTT. This encodes CASVKPGFGAEAFF.